The sequence of this T cell receptor (beta chain) was determined in a study of cytomegalovirus exposure and HLA in healthy donors. Background on the study: A prior study identified approximately 120 million unique TCR beta sequences from 180 million or so T cells.

As concerns this clone: Its antigen is still unknown.

The CDR3 totals 16 residues. CDR1 and CDR2 (germline): SNHLY, FYNNEI. Trimming took 5 bases from V and 3 from J; bases not matched to a gene: 12. PCR used 60 Vbeta primers and 13 Jbeta primers. Under the authors' procedure: In a later analysis, of tens of millions of unique beta chains, about 12 million appeared in at least two donors. Using immunoSEQ multiplex PCR, the repertoire was profiled, and TCRdb retains in-frame clones only, with some absent. Clonal size and the V and J genes are those of that table, whereas D and trimming came from the DNA. The sample yields 100,000 to 150,000 clones, 75% to 90% seen once. The study, taken as a whole, reports: Prior analysis indicated that the majority of TCR beta V segments exhibited productivity approximately 90% or approximately 30% of the time.

The gene calls are TRBV2 and TRBJ1-1; TRBD1 matches at 7 bases. Sequenced input: PBMCs. This clonotype was obtained from a man younger than 45 in good health and CMV-seronegative. DNA for the CDR3: TGTGCCAGCAGTTTTATAAAACAGGGGTCAGACACTGAAGCTTTCTTT. This translates into CASSFIKQGSDTEAFF.